This T cell receptor (beta chain) came from a study of T cells in Graves' hyperthyroidism and ophthalmopathy. This CDR3 contains 13 residues. The V segment lost 5 bases and the J segment 7 bases; nucleotides outside the gene matches: 5. The table lists this clonotype with many counts. RNA transcripts served as the template for amplifying TCR beta CDR3 regions. Initially, a first-round RT-PCR of the TCR CDR3 employed the HTBI primer set. TCRdb reprocessed the multiplex PCR reads via MiXCR and lists one record per CDR3 protein. Of hundreds of thousands of distinct CDR3 sequences listed, about 15% are singletons.

The material sequenced was blood. This chain connects TRBV12-3 or TRBV12-4 to TRBJ1-5; 7 nucleotides line up with TRBD1. The receptor was isolated from a woman aged 25 to 39 with Graves' hyperthyroidism. The CDR3 DNA is TGTGCCAGCAGTCGACAGGGCTTCCAGCCCCAGCATTTT. It is translated as CASSRQGFQPQHF.